Detailed here is one T cell receptor beta chain. Its target is not known. Patients all relapsed after autologous stem cell transplantation, and there was variation in brentuximab vedotin exposure. Magnetic negative selection was used to purify CD8+ T cells from thawed PBMCs. When best responses were assessed, they were complete response, partial response or progressive disease. The data originate from a study of PD-1 blockade in classical Hodgkin lymphoma. General study points: For complete responders, baseline diversity was comparable to that of newly diagnosed patients.

The assay was immunoSEQ multiplex PCR, and TCRdb's table has in-frame clones only and misses some. The sample shows over 25,000 clones, just over 85% of them seen only once. The sequences come from CD8+ T cells from blood, collected at baseline. This receptor was obtained from a human donor with classical Hodgkin lymphoma.

The CDR3 nucleotides are TGTGCCAGCAGTCCCCAGGGGGGTAATCAGCCCCAGCATTTT. This translates into CASSPQGGNQPQHF. The chain joins TRBV6-5 to TRBJ1-5; 7 bases are a match to TRBD1. V lost 5 bases to trimming and J lost 4 bases; unmatched junction nucleotides: 5. Germline-derived CDR1 and CDR2 are MNHEY and SVGAGI. The CDR3 totals 14 residues.